The T cell receptor beta chain under discussion was sequenced for a study of beta chain features in type 1 diabetes. Expressed TCRB transcripts were sequenced because the isolated RNA had all been reverse transcribed beforehand. The repertoire was sequenced with immunoSEQ multiplex PCR; TCRdb's copy has only in-frame clones and lacks some. The table shows about 900,000 clones, with roughly a sixth occurring only once. Trimming pared 0 bases from V and 5 bases from J, leaving 10 bases between. The CDR3 length is 14 residues. The germline V gene encodes CDR1 MNHEY and CDR2 SMNVEV (reference sequence). Sequenced material: naive CD4+ T cells from blood. This TCR was recovered from a woman between 18 and 30 years old in good health. The J gene is TRBJ2-5, the V gene TRBV27; D remains ambiguous. In DNA form, the CDR3 reads TGTGCCAGCAGTTTATCTCCGGTGGCTGAGACCCAGTACTTC. Protein product: CASSLSPVAETQYF.